A selection of T cell receptor beta chains follows, all from one sample in a study of breast tumors, draining lymph nodes, adjacent tissues. TCRdb independently ran MiXCR on the multiplex PCR reads; one entry per CDR3 protein. The table includes around 120,000 distinct CDR3 sequences, nearly 20% detected once. Sequenced input: axillary lymph node tissue. All receptors come from a female donor with breast cancer. Some clones in this sample may be carry-over from other donors' samples. CDR3s include the opening cysteine and the closing phenylalanine or tryptophan. D genes are given only for firm matches. Part of the rows lack a size; the others show once, few, many or a class for expanded clones.

J gene: TRBJ2-5; V gene: TRBV5-8; clone size: many; D gene: TRBD1; CDR3 DNA: TGTGCCAGCAGCGCAGGGGACAGGGGCCAAGAGACCCAGTACTTC; CDR3 protein: CASSAGDRGQETQYF
J gene: TRBJ1-4; V gene: TRBV4-1; clone size: many; D gene: TRBD1; CDR3 DNA: TGCGCCAGCAGCCAAGATCCAACAGGGGGACAAAGAAAACTGTTTTTT; CDR3 protein: CASSQDPTGGQRKLFF
J gene: TRBJ2-1; V gene: TRBV24-1; clone size: many; D gene: .; CDR3 DNA: TGTGCCACCAGTGACCCGGGACAAGGAATATACAATGAGCAGTTCTTC; CDR3 protein: CATSDPGQGIYNEQFF
J gene: TRBJ2-2; V gene: TRBV5-1; clone size: .; D gene: TRBD2; CDR3 DNA: TGCGCCAGCAGCGAGCTTACGGGGGGAGGATGGTCCACCGGGGAGCTGTTTTTT; CDR3 protein: CASSELTGGGWSTGELFF
J gene: TRBJ1-6; V gene: TRBV30; clone size: many; D gene: .; CDR3 DNA: TGTGCCTGGAACGTCGGAAATTCACCCCTCCACTTT; CDR3 protein: CAWNVGNSPLHF
J gene: TRBJ2-7; V gene: TRBV29-1; clone size: many; D gene: TRBD2; CDR3 DNA: TGCAGCGTTCAATTGAGGGCTAGCGGAGCGGTTTCCTACGAGCAGTACTTC; CDR3 protein: CSVQLRASGAVSYEQYF
J gene: TRBJ2-2; V gene: TRBV7-7; clone size: .; D gene: .; CDR3 DNA: TGTGCTAGCAGCCCCGCCGGCGGGCTGAACACCGGGGAGCTGTTTTTT; CDR3 protein: CASSPAGGLNTGELFF
J gene: TRBJ2-1; V gene: TRBV5-4; clone size: .; D gene: .; CDR3 DNA: TGTGCCAGCAGCTTGGGTGACTGGCACAATGAGCAGTTCTTC; CDR3 protein: CASSLGDWHNEQFF
J gene: TRBJ2-3; V gene: TRBV24-1; clone size: many; D gene: .; CDR3 DNA: TGTGCCACGACAAACGGAGATACGCAGTATTTT; CDR3 protein: CATTNGDTQYF
J gene: TRBJ2-7; V gene: TRBV24-1; clone size: many; D gene: TRBD1; CDR3 DNA: TGTGCCACCAGTGATTCAAACAGGGGTAGGTCCTACGAGCAGTACTTC; CDR3 protein: CATSDSNRGRSYEQYF
J gene: TRBJ2-2; V gene: TRBV7-9; clone size: many; D gene: .; CDR3 DNA: TGTGCCAGCAGCTTAGTAGCAGGGTTCGGCGGGGAGCTGTTTTTT; CDR3 protein: CASSLVAGFGGELFF
J gene: TRBJ2-5; V gene: TRBV10-3; clone size: many; D gene: TRBD2; CDR3 DNA: TGTGCCATCGGACTAGCGGGGTCTGAGACCCAGTACTTC; CDR3 protein: CAIGLAGSETQYF
J gene: TRBJ2-1; V gene: TRBV7-3; clone size: many; D gene: .; CDR3 DNA: TGTGCCAGCAGCTTAAGACCCGGGTTTGGTGATGAGCAGTTCTTC; CDR3 protein: CASSLRPGFGDEQFF
J gene: TRBJ1-6; V gene: TRBV27; clone size: many; D gene: .; CDR3 DNA: TGTGCCAGCAGTTTGGGACTTAATTCACCCCTCCACTTT; CDR3 protein: CASSLGLNSPLHF
J gene: TRBJ2-2; V gene: TRBV2; clone size: once; D gene: .; CDR3 DNA: TGTGCCAGCAACGGTGGGGGGGGGCGGGTCATCGGGGAGCTGTTTTTT; CDR3 protein: CASNGGGGRVIGELFF
J gene: TRBJ2-2; V gene: TRBV7-3; clone size: many; D gene: .; CDR3 DNA: TGTGCCAGCAGCTTAACTGGGGCAAAGGTTTCCGGGGAGCTGTTTTTT; CDR3 protein: CASSLTGAKVSGELFF
J gene: TRBJ2-2; V gene: TRBV7-3; clone size: many; D gene: TRBD1; CDR3 DNA: TGTGCCAGCAAGCGACAGGGGAACACCGGGGAGCTGTTTTTT; CDR3 protein: CASKRQGNTGELFF
J gene: TRBJ2-1; V gene: TRBV2; clone size: .; D gene: TRBD1; CDR3 DNA: TGTGCCAGCAGGGGGGACAGCAATGAGCAGTTCTTC; CDR3 protein: CASRGDSNEQFF
J gene: TRBJ1-5; V gene: TRBV18; clone size: .; D gene: TRBD1; CDR3 DNA: TGTGCCAGCTCACCACAGACAGGGGTTGATCAGCCCCAGCATTTT; CDR3 protein: CASSPQTGVDQPQHF
J gene: TRBJ2-3; V gene: TRBV5-6; clone size: many; D gene: TRBD1; CDR3 DNA: TGTGCCAGCAGCACCGGGACAGCAGTGGGAGATACGCAGTATTTT; CDR3 protein: CASSTGTAVGDTQYF
J gene: TRBJ2-5; V gene: TRBV5-1; clone size: .; D gene: TRBD2; CDR3 DNA: TGCGCCAGCAGCGGCGGGGGGGCCGTAGAGACCCAGTACTTC; CDR3 protein: CASSGGGAVETQYF
J gene: TRBJ2-2; V gene: TRBV10-2; clone size: many; D gene: .; CDR3 DNA: TGCGCCAGCAGTGAGTGGGCGACCCTCGGGACCGGGGAGCTGTTTTTT; CDR3 protein: CASSEWATLGTGELFF
J gene: TRBJ1-3; V gene: TRBV25-1; clone size: many; D gene: .; CDR3 DNA: TGTGCCAGCAGTGAAAGGACCTTTGGAAACACCATATATTTT; CDR3 protein: CASSERTFGNTIYF
J gene: TRBJ1-1; V gene: TRBV20-1; clone size: .; D gene: .; CDR3 DNA: TGCAGTGCTACAGAACGGGGGTCCATGAACACTGAAGCTTTCTTT; CDR3 protein: CSATERGSMNTEAFF
J gene: TRBJ1-2; V gene: TRBV5-6; clone size: many; D gene: .; CDR3 DNA: TGTGCCAGCAGCTTGGACAGGGTTCGGGGCTACACCTTC; CDR3 protein: CASSLDRVRGYTF
J gene: TRBJ1-5; V gene: TRBV5-1; clone size: many; D gene: .; CDR3 DNA: TGCGCCAGCAGCTTGGCCTGGGGGGCCAATCAGCCCCAGCATTTT; CDR3 protein: CASSLAWGANQPQHF
J gene: TRBJ2-6; V gene: TRBV20-1; clone size: many; D gene: .; CDR3 DNA: TGCAGTGCTAGACGGAGCTCTGGGGCCAACGTCCTGACTTTC; CDR3 protein: CSARRSSGANVLTF
J gene: TRBJ2-1; V gene: TRBV30; clone size: .; D gene: TRBD2; CDR3 DNA: TGTGCCTGGAGTGGATCCGGGAGGGTATACAATGAGCAGTTCTTC; CDR3 protein: CAWSGSGRVYNEQFF
J gene: TRBJ2-7; V gene: TRBV20-1; clone size: many; D gene: TRBD1; CDR3 DNA: TGCAGTGCTAGAGTGCGGCAGGGGGTCTCCTACGAGCAGTACTTC; CDR3 protein: CSARVRQGVSYEQYF
J gene: TRBJ2-5; V gene: TRBV2; clone size: many; D gene: .; CDR3 DNA: TGTGCCAGCACTAAGGGGGAGGGAGGGAAGACCCAGTACTTC; CDR3 protein: CASTKGEGGKTQYF
J gene: TRBJ2-2; V gene: TRBV10-3; clone size: many; D gene: .; CDR3 DNA: TGTGCCACCCAGGAGGGTTCCGGGAACACCGGGGAGCTGTTTTTT; CDR3 protein: CATQEGSGNTGELFF
J gene: TRBJ2-1; V gene: TRBV5-6; clone size: .; D gene: .; CDR3 DNA: TGTGCCAGCGGCTTGTTGGTTGGACCGATTGACAATGAGCAGTTCTTC; CDR3 protein: CASGLLVGPIDNEQFF
J gene: TRBJ2-7; V gene: TRBV6-5; clone size: many; D gene: TRBD1; CDR3 DNA: TGTGCCAGTGGGACAGGGTTCTCCTACGAGCAGTACTTC; CDR3 protein: CASGTGFSYEQYF
J gene: TRBJ1-6; V gene: TRBV20-1; clone size: many; D gene: .; CDR3 DNA: TGCAGTGCTAGAGCTGACAGGTGGGGTCAGATCTCCTATAATTCACCCCTCCACTTT; CDR3 protein: CSARADRWGQISYNSPLHF
J gene: TRBJ1-1; V gene: TRBV19; clone size: .; D gene: TRBD1; CDR3 DNA: TGTGCCAGTAGTAACGGACAGGGATCTGAAGCTTTCTTT; CDR3 protein: CASSNGQGSEAFF
J gene: TRBJ2-7; V gene: TRBV19; clone size: .; D gene: TRBD2; CDR3 DNA: TGTGCCAGTAGTATGACAGCTTCCTGGACTAGCGGGAACTACGAGCAGTACTTC; CDR3 protein: CASSMTASWTSGNYEQYF
J gene: TRBJ2-1; V gene: TRBV4-2; clone size: many; D gene: TRBD2; CDR3 DNA: TGTGCCAGCAGCCAAGAATGGCGGGAGCGAGGTAATGAGCAGTTCTTC; CDR3 protein: CASSQEWRERGNEQFF
J gene: TRBJ1-4; V gene: TRBV2; clone size: many; D gene: .; CDR3 DNA: TGTGCCAGCACCAGGGGTGAAAAACTGTTTTTT; CDR3 protein: CASTRGEKLFF
J gene: TRBJ1-6; V gene: TRBV27; clone size: many; D gene: .; CDR3 DNA: TGTGCCAGCAGCTCCCCGCCAGCACTTAATTCACCCCTCCACTTT; CDR3 protein: CASSSPPALNSPLHF
J gene: TRBJ2-3; V gene: TRBV27; clone size: .; D gene: .; CDR3 DNA: TGTGCCAGCAGTTTTAGCGGAGGCGGCCCTAACACAGATACGCAGTATTTT; CDR3 protein: CASSFSGGGPNTDTQYF
J gene: TRBJ2-2; V gene: TRBV29-1; clone size: many; D gene: TRBD2; CDR3 DNA: TGCAGCGCCCAAGCGGGATGGAACACCGGGGAGCTGTTTTTT; CDR3 protein: CSAQAGWNTGELFF
J gene: TRBJ2-2; V gene: TRBV20-1; clone size: .; D gene: .; CDR3 DNA: TGCAGTGCTAGATCGGGAAGCGATAGGGCCCGGGAGCTGTTTTTT; CDR3 protein: CSARSGSDRARELFF
J gene: TRBJ2-3; V gene: TRBV29-1; clone size: many; D gene: .; CDR3 DNA: TGCAGCGTCGGGTTCATTGATACAGATACGCAGTATTTT; CDR3 protein: CSVGFIDTDTQYF
J gene: TRBJ2-7; V gene: TRBV20-1; clone size: many; D gene: .; CDR3 DNA: TGCAGTGCTGGCCCGGGTGGATTAACCACCTACGAGCAGTACTTC; CDR3 protein: CSAGPGGLTTYEQYF
J gene: TRBJ2-1; V gene: TRBV27; clone size: few; D gene: TRBD2; CDR3 DNA: TGTGCCAGCAGTTTAGTGGGGGGGTTCTCCTACAATGAGCAGTTCTTC; CDR3 protein: CASSLVGGFSYNEQFF
J gene: TRBJ2-3; V gene: TRBV10-2; clone size: many; D gene: .; CDR3 DNA: TGCGCCAGCAGTGGGGGCGGGGCTGGAGATACGCAGTATTTT; CDR3 protein: CASSGGGAGDTQYF
J gene: TRBJ1-4; V gene: TRBV5-8; clone size: few; D gene: .; CDR3 DNA: TGTGCCAGCAGCATCCGTGGGGATAATGAAAAACTGTTTTTT; CDR3 protein: CASSIRGDNEKLFF
J gene: TRBJ2-5; V gene: TRBV11-2; clone size: many; D gene: TRBD2; CDR3 DNA: TGTGCCAGCAGTCGACTAGCGGGAGCCAGACAGACCCAGTACTTC; CDR3 protein: CASSRLAGARQTQYF
J gene: TRBJ1-5; V gene: TRBV2; clone size: many; D gene: TRBD1; CDR3 DNA: TGTGCCAGCAGTGCCCAGGGGGTAGGTCAGCCCCAGCATTTT; CDR3 protein: CASSAQGVGQPQHF
J gene: TRBJ2-1; V gene: TRBV5-5; clone size: many; D gene: TRBD2; CDR3 DNA: TGTGCCAGCAGCCTGACTAGCGACTCCTACAATGAGCAGTTCTTC; CDR3 protein: CASSLTSDSYNEQFF
J gene: TRBJ2-2; V gene: TRBV5-1; clone size: many; D gene: .; CDR3 DNA: TGCGCCAGCAGCTTGGAAGAGGGGCGGGATACCGGGGAGCTGTTTTTT; CDR3 protein: CASSLEEGRDTGELFF
J gene: TRBJ2-5; V gene: TRBV6-5; clone size: .; D gene: TRBD1; CDR3 DNA: TGTGCCAGCAGTTCCTTCGGACAGGGCGAGACCCAGTACTTC; CDR3 protein: CASSSFGQGETQYF
J gene: TRBJ2-7; V gene: TRBV5-1; clone size: many; D gene: TRBD2; CDR3 DNA: TGCGCCAGCAGCACTTCAGTAGCGGGAGGGCTCTCCTACGAGCAGTACTTC; CDR3 protein: CASSTSVAGGLSYEQYF
J gene: TRBJ1-5; V gene: TRBV20-1; clone size: many; D gene: TRBD1; CDR3 DNA: TGCAGTGCTAGAGGGACAGGGGAACAGCCCCAGCATTTT; CDR3 protein: CSARGTGEQPQHF
J gene: TRBJ2-1; V gene: TRBV12-3/TRBV12-4; clone size: many; D gene: .; CDR3 DNA: TGTGCCAGCAGATCCAATAAGAGTCCCAATGAGCAGTTCTTC; CDR3 protein: CASRSNKSPNEQFF
J gene: TRBJ1-2; V gene: TRBV5-1; clone size: many; D gene: .; CDR3 DNA: TGCGCCAGCAGCTTAGAACAGAGAGGGGGCTACACCTTC; CDR3 protein: CASSLEQRGGYTF
J gene: TRBJ2-5; V gene: TRBV14; clone size: many; D gene: TRBD1; CDR3 DNA: TGTGCCAGCAGCCAAGATCGGACAGGGGGACTATTTCCCGGAGGGGAGACCCAGTACTTC; CDR3 protein: CASSQDRTGGLFPGGETQYF